This T cell receptor (beta chain) was sequenced in a study of T-cell reconstitution after alpha-beta-depleted transplantation in children. Unique molecular identifiers tagged the TCRbeta library. TCRdb used MiXCR to reprocess the PCR reads, holding one entry per CDR3 protein. Of a few hundred thousand distinct CDR3 sequences detected, around 21% appear once; the ten largest clones hold 3% to 4%. This CDR3 has 16 amino acids. CDR1 and CDR2 (germline): DFQATT, SNEGSKA (reference sequence). Germline trimming cut 0 bases from V and 4 bases from J; bases unmatched to any gene: 6. The genes are TRBV20-1 and TRBJ2-2; TRBD2 agrees at 9 bases. The receptor's source is a human donor who donated a stem cell graft to a child with acute myeloid leukemia. The sequences come from PBMCs from the stem cell graft donor, collected from the stem cell graft. The CDR3 coding sequence is TGCAGTGCTAGAGATCGTCTAGCGGGAACCACCGGGGAGCTGTTTTTT. It encodes CSARDRLAGTTGELFF.